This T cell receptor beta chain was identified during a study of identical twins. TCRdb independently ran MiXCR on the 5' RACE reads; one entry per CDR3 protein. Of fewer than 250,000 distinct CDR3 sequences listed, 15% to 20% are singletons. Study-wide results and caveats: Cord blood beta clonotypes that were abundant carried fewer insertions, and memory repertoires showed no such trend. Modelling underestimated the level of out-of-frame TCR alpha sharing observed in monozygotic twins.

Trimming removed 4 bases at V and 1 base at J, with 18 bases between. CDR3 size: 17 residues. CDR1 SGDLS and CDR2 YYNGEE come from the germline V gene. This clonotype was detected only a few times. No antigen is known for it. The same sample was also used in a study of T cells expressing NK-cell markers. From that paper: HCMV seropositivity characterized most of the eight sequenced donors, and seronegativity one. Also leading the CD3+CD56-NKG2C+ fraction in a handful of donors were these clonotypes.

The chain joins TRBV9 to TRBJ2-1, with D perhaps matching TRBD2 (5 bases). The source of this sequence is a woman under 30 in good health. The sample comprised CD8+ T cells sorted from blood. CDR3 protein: CASSSFATSPSYNEQFF. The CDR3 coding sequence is TGTGCCAGCAGCTCCTTCGCAACTAGTCCGTCCTACAATGAGCAGTTCTTC. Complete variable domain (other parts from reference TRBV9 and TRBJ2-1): DSGVTQTPKHLITATGQRVTLRCSPRSGDLSVYWYQQSLDQGLQFLIQYYNGEERAKGNILERFSAQQFPDLHSELNLSSLELGDSALYFCASSSFATSPSYNEQFFGPGTRLTVL.